This entry describes one TCR beta chain. What it recognizes is unknown. The sample belongs to a study of T cell responses to AZD1222 COVID-19 vaccine. Generated by immunoSEQ multiplex PCR, the TCRdb table keeps only in-frame clones and is missing some. The data contain over 100,000 clones, roughly 90% of them singletons. Notes on the study in general: Baseline seropositives among AZD1222 recipients totaled only 5 or 6.

V shed 5 bases and J shed 3 bases, with 10 bases lying between them. Germline assignment: CDR1 MNHEY and CDR2 SVGAGI. The CDR3 runs to 13 residues. The receptor comes from an adult in good health. The chain uses TRBV6-5 and TRBJ1-1, with TRBD1 as a possible D gene (6 bases). This specimen was peripheral blood, taken on day 0 of AZD1222 vaccination. CDR3 nucleotide sequence: TGTGCCAGCAGTCCTAACAGGGACACTGAAGCTTTCTTT. Protein: CASSPNRDTEAFF.